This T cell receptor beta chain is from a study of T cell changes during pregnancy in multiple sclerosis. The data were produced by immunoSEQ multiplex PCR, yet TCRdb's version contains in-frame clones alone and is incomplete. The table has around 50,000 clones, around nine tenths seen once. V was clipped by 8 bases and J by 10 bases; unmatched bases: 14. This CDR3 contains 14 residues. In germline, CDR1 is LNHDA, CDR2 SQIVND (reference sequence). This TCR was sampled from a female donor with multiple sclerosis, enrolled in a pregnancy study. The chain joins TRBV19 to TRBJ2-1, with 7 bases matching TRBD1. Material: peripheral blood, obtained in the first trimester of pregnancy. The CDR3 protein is CASVPGQSYGEQFF. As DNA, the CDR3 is TGTGCCAGTGTCCCGGGACAGAGCTATGGGGAGCAGTTCTTC.